This T cell receptor (beta chain) came from a study of cytomegalovirus exposure and HLA in healthy donors. About the study: Genotyping showed less than 85% of roughly 390 donors falling in the Caucasian-associated ancestry cluster. Study-wide findings and caveats: Through in vitro validation, a few CMV-associated chains were shown to be specific for CMV antigens. Most of the CMV-associated TCR beta chains (in a later analysis) appeared to be HLA-restricted. Versus the approximately 720-donor mean, an Asian-associated ancestry cluster reportedly showed fewer N-insertions in a later analysis.

As for this clone: What it binds is not known.

V lost 0 bases to trimming and J lost 5 bases; unmatched junction nucleotides: 7. This CDR3 spans 16 amino acids. Germline V gene data show CDR1 as SGHNT and CDR2 as YENEEA. Researchers ran the PCR with 60 Vbeta and 13 Jbeta primers. Sequencing used immunoSEQ multiplex PCR; TCRdb keeps in-frame clones, though not all of them. The sample includes 60,000 to 70,000 clones, 70% to 90% of them seen just once. V is TRBV11-3 and J is TRBJ2-5; TRBD2 aligns across 9 bases. The source material was PBMCs. This sequence originates from a woman aged 25-40 years in good health and CMV-seronegative. The CDR3: CASSLEGAGGGETQYF. In nucleotides, the CDR3 is TGTGCCAGCAGCTTAGAGGGAGCGGGGGGCGGGGAGACCCAGTACTTC.